This T cell receptor beta chain emerged from a study of identical twins. From the 5' RACE reads, TCRdb called clonotypes with MiXCR, one entry per CDR3 protein. Of hundreds of thousands of distinct CDR3 sequences in the sample, 20% to 25% were seen once. The CDR3 spans 14 residues. The sample was also linked to a second study, of T cells expressing NK-cell markers.

This clonotype originated in a woman younger than 35 in good health. The chain combines TRBV21-1 with TRBJ1-2; the table gives TRBD1 as D, unverified against the DNA. TRBV21-1 is described as a pseudogene. Sequenced input: PBMCs. The CDR3 DNA reads TGTGCCAGCAGCGCGCAGGGCGGCACTAGTGGCTACACCTTC. Its translation: CASSAQGGTSGYTF.